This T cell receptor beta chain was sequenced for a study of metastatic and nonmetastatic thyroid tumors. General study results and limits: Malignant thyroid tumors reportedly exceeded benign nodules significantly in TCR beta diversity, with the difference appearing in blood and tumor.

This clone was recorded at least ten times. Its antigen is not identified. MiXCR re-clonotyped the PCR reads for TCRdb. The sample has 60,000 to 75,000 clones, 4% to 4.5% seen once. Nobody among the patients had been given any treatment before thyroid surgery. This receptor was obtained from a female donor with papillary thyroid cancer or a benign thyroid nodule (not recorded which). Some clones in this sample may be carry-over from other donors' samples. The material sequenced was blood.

CDR3 amino acids: CSARDRLGTTGELFF. Here the CDR3 DNA reads TGCAGTGCTAGAGATCGCCTGGGGACCACCGGGGAGCTGTTTTTT. The rearrangement links TRBV20-1 to TRBJ2-2; either TRBD1 or TRBD2 may supply D (5 bases each). Germline-derived CDR1 and CDR2 are DFQATT and SNEGSKA (reference sequence). Trimming removed 0 bases from V and 4 bases from J, with 12 bases in between. The CDR3 is 15 residues long.